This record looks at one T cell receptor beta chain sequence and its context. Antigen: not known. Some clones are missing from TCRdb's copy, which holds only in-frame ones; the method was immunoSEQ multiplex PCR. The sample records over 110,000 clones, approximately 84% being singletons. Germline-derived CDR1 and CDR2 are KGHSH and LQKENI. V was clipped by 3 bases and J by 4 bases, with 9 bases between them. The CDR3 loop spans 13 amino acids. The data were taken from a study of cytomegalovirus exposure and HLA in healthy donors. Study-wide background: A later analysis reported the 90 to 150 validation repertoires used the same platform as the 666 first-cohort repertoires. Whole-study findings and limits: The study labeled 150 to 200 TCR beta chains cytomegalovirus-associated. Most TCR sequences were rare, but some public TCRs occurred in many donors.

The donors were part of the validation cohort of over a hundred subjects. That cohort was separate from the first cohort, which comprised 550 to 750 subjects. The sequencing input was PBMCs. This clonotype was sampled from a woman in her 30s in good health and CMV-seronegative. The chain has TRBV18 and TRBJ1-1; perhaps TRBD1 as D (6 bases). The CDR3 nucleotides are TGTGCCAGCTCACCTCCAGGGGTCACTGAAGCTTTCTTT. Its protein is CASSPPGVTEAFF.